These 26 T cell receptor beta chains originate from one sample sequenced in a study of T cells in Graves' hyperthyroidism and ophthalmopathy. TCR beta CDR3 region amplification was performed from RNA transcripts. First-round RT-PCR of the TCR CDR3 relied on the HTBI primer set. TCRdb reprocessed the multiplex PCR reads with MiXCR, giving one entry per CDR3 protein. Here the sample spans 370,000 or so distinct CDR3 sequences, 15% to 18% being singletons. The specimen sequenced was blood. The receptor set was obtained from a woman aged 18-29 years with Graves' hyperthyroidism that later progressed to Graves' ophthalmopathy.

This clonotype has only a few counts. The chain joins TRBV5-5 to TRBJ1-1; 12 nucleotides align to TRBD1. The V gene's germline CDR1 is SGHKS and CDR2 YYEKEE (reference sequence). V lost 1 base to trimming and J lost 4 bases; unmatched junction nucleotides: 2. CDR3 length equals 15 residues. CDR3 sequence: CASSLTGQGATEAFF. As DNA, the CDR3 is TGTGCCAGCAGCTTGACGGGACAGGGGGCCACTGAAGCTTTCTTT.

V is TRBV10-3 and J is TRBJ1-1; no definite D call. This CDR3 has 15 residues. Trimming left V 3 bases short and J 5 bases short, with 16 bases between. Germline CDR1 is ENHRY and CDR2 is SYGVKD. The CDR3: CAISERAQTGTEAFF. CDR3 sequence (DNA): TGTGCCATCAGTGAAAGAGCCCAAACTGGGACTGAAGCTTTCTTT.

The table lists this clonotype with a few counts. This chain links TRBV5-4 with TRBJ2-2; 8 bases line up with TRBD2. The junction had 6 bases not matched to a gene; V was cut back by 2 bases and J by 6 bases. Germline loops: CDR1 SGHNT, CDR2 YYREEE (reference sequence). The CDR3 consists of 15 residues. In DNA, the CDR3 is TGTGCCAGCAGCTTCCCGGGGGGGTTGGCCGGGGAGCTGTTTTTT. Translated, it gives CASSFPGGLAGELFF.

This clonotype was detected ten times or more. V and J are TRBV28 and TRBJ1-1; D not resolved. The CDR3 loop spans 14 amino acids. The germline V gene encodes CDR1 MDHEN and CDR2 SYDVKM. The V end lost 7 bases, the J end lost 0 bases, and 12 bases lay between the germline ends. CDR3 sequence (DNA): TGTGCCAGCACCACCTGGGTATTGAACACTGAAGCTTTCTTT. Amino acids: CASTTWVLNTEAFF. Full variable domain (remainder filled in from reference TRBV28 and TRBJ1-1): DVKVTQSSRYLVKRTGEKVFLECVQDMDHENMFWYRQDPGLGLRLIYFSYDVKMKEKGDIPEGYSVSREKKERFSLILESASTNQTSMYLCASTTWVLNTEAFFGQGTRLTVV.

This clonotype has a count of ten or more. This chain connects TRBV5-1 to TRBJ1-3, with TRBD1 identical over 11 bases. The V segment lost 0 bases and the J segment 0 bases; nucleotides outside the gene matches: 2. The CDR3 contains 17 residues. CDR1 SGHRS and CDR2 YFSETQ come from the germline V gene. CDR3 sequence: CASSLGTGGNSGNTIYF. DNA of the CDR3: TGCGCCAGCAGCTTGGGGACAGGGGGCAACTCTGGAAACACCATATATTTT.

Many counts were recorded for this clonotype. The genes are TRBV12-3 or TRBV12-4 and TRBJ2-7, with 7 bases identical to TRBD1. This CDR3 comprises 15 residues. Losses at the gene ends were 6 bases for V and 4 bases for J; bases not matched to a gene: 12. CDR3 nucleotides: TGTGCCAGCAGCCCCAGACAGGGTGGGAAGTACGAGCAGTACTTC. Protein: CASSPRQGGKYEQYF.

This clonotype has more than one count but fewer than ten. This sequence joins TRBV4-2 and TRBJ2-7; D might be TRBD2 (6 bases). Germline-derived CDR1 and CDR2 are LGHNA and YNFKEQ. The CDR3 is made up of 15 amino acids. V was pared by 0 bases and J by 6 bases, with 15 bases between. The CDR3 is CASSQDYDWGGEQYF. For the CDR3, the DNA is TGTGCCAGCAGCCAAGATTACGATTGGGGAGGCGAGCAGTACTTC.

This clonotype was recorded at least ten times. The chain is built from TRBV7-9 and TRBJ2-7; 9 bases agree with TRBD1. The CDR3 is made up of 20 amino acids. V lost 4 bases to trimming and J lost 6 bases; unmatched junction nucleotides: 25. Per the germline V gene, CDR1 is SEHNR and CDR2 is FQNEAQ (reference sequence). CDR3 loop: CASSSTGTGTPKGTLREQYF. CDR3 in DNA: TGTGCCAGCAGCTCCACCGGGACAGGGACTCCTAAGGGGACTTTACGCGAGCAGTACTTC.

The rearrangement joins TRBV30 to TRBJ1-1; a possible D gene is TRBD1 (6 bases). V lost 8 bases, J lost 10 bases, and 17 bases lay in between. Germline-derived CDR1 and CDR2 are GTSNPN and SVGIG (reference sequence). The CDR3 has 11 amino acids. The CDR3 spells CAGKTGLRAFF. CDR3 nucleotide sequence: TGTGCCGGAAAAACAGGGCTTCGAGCTTTCTTT.

The V call is TRBV11-1, the J call TRBJ2-1; D call uncertain. Trimming pared 2 bases from V and 5 bases from J, leaving 7 bases between. From germline, CDR1 is SGHAT and CDR2 FQDESV (reference sequence). This CDR3 is 13 amino acids long. CDR3 nucleotides: TGTGCCAGCAGCTTAAATACAAACAATGAGCAGTTCTTC. Its protein product is CASSLNTNNEQFF. Looking up the rest from reference TRBV11-1 and TRBJ2-1 gives the full variable domain: EAEVAQSPRYKITEKSQAVAFWCDPISGHATLYWYRQILGQGPELLVQFQDESVVDDSQLPKDRFSAERLKGVDSTLKIQPAELGDSAMYLCASSLNTNNEQFFGPGTRLTVL.

This clonotype was recorded many times. The gene calls are TRBV28 and TRBJ2-7; 11 nucleotides align to TRBD1. Germline-derived CDR1 and CDR2 are MDHEN and SYDVKM. The CDR3 is 16 residues long. V was clipped by 2 bases and J by 2 bases; unmatched bases: 5. CDR3 region: CASSLPGQGAAYEQYF. In DNA form, the CDR3 reads TGTGCCAGCAGTTTACCCGGACAGGGGGCAGCCTACGAGCAGTACTTC.

In this sample, this clonotype turned up many times. V and J are TRBV7-3 and TRBJ2-1; weak D call: TRBD1 (7 bases). Germline V lookup: CDR1 SGHTA, CDR2 FQGTGA. Between the trimmed V and J ends, which lost 4 bases and 0 bases, there was a span of 13 bases. The CDR3 loop spans 16 amino acids. CDR3 bases: TGTGCCAGCAGCTGGGCGGGACAGAGCTCCTACAATGAGCAGTTCTTC. This sequence encodes CASSWAGQSSYNEQFF.

This clonotype was seen repeatedly, ten times or more. J is TRBJ2-2 and V is TRBV12-3 or TRBV12-4, with D perhaps matching TRBD2 (6 bases). Trimming removed 3 bases from V and 3 bases from J, with 11 bases in between. The CDR3 has 15 residues. The CDR3 region is CASSFFGGDTGELFF. The DNA for the CDR3 is TGTGCCAGCAGTTTTTTCGGGGGAGACACCGGGGAGCTGTTTTTT.

This chain connects TRBV7-9 to TRBJ2-5; possibly TRBD1 for D (5 bases). The length of the CDR3 is 13 residues. From germline, CDR1 is SEHNR and CDR2 FQNEAQ (reference sequence). V shed 9 bases and J shed 2 bases, with 13 bases lying between them. CDR3 in amino acids: CASRGGTQETQYF. The CDR3 bases are TGTGCCAGTAGGGGCGGAACGCAAGAGACCCAGTACTTC.

This clonotype was detected many times. The J gene is TRBJ2-7, the V gene TRBV12-3 or TRBV12-4, with TRBD2 matching 13 bases. The V and J ends lost 5 bases and 6 bases, in that order; junction bases with no gene match: 7. The CDR3 runs to 15 residues. CDR3 sequence reads: CASSHPGLAGREQYF. The CDR3 DNA is TGTGCCAGCAGTCATCCGGGACTAGCGGGACGCGAGCAGTACTTC.

This clonotype was observed once. V gene TRBV20-1 combines with J gene TRBJ2-1, with D possibly being TRBD1 (6 bases). This CDR3 contains 16 residues. The V and J ends lost 3 bases and 5 bases respectively, with 20 bases between them. From germline, CDR1 is DFQATT and CDR2 SNEGSKA (reference sequence). The CDR3 coding sequence is TGCAGTGCTAGTACGTCACAGGGTAAAGGGGACAATGAGCAGTTCTTC. This translates into CSASTSQGKGDNEQFF.

This chain links TRBV20-1 with TRBJ2-2, with 8 nucleotides matching TRBD1. The CDR3 is 14 residues long. After removal of 4 bases from V and 5 bases from J, the junction contained 6 bases not matched to a gene. Looked up from germline, CDR1 is DFQATT and CDR2 is SNEGSKA (reference sequence). In DNA form, the CDR3 reads TGCAGTGCTACGGACAGGGAGAATACCGGGGAGCTGTTTTTT. It encodes CSATDRENTGELFF.

This chain joins TRBV7-2 and TRBJ2-5, with TRBD2 as a possible D gene (5 bases). CDR3 size: 14 residues. Trimming removed 4 bases from V and 5 bases from J, with 14 bases in between. CDR1 and CDR2 from the germline V gene are SGHTA and FQGNSA. The CDR3: CASSSDWTGETQYF. The CDR3 DNA reads as TGTGCCAGCAGCTCCGACTGGACTGGCGAGACCCAGTACTTC.

The rearrangement links TRBV28 to TRBJ1-1; D possibly corresponds to TRBD1 (6 bases). Trimming pared 8 bases from V and 0 bases from J, leaving 16 bases between. This CDR3 is 15 amino acids long. The germline V gene encodes CDR1 MDHEN and CDR2 SYDVKM. The CDR3 region has the DNA TGTGCCAGCGGACAGTCAATCACCATGAACACTGAAGCTTTCTTT. It is translated as CASGQSITMNTEAFF.

This clonotype was counted a few times. This chain joins TRBV5-1 and TRBJ1-2; a possible D gene is TRBD1 (5 bases). The V and J ends lost 4 bases and 4 bases respectively, with 14 bases between them. The germline gives CDR1 SGHRS, CDR2 YFSETQ. This CDR3 has 14 residues. This CDR3 is CASSTGEGCYGYTF. The CDR3 region has the DNA TGCGCCAGCAGCACTGGTGAGGGGTGCTATGGCTACACCTTC.

V and J are TRBV7-9 and TRBJ2-3; TRBD2 might be the D (7 bases). Germline CDR1 reads SEHNR; CDR2 reads FQNEAQ (reference sequence). The ends were cut back, 8 bases at V and 13 bases at J, with 19 bases in the middle. The CDR3 covers 12 residues. The CDR3 sequence: CASLGGDPLEYF. The CDR3 DNA follows: TGTGCCAGCTTAGGGGGGGATCCTCTCGAGTATTTT.

This clonotype was recorded a few times. The CDR3 nucleotides read TGTGCCAGCAGCCCGGGACTAGCGGGGCCCGGGGAGCTGTTTTTT. Translated: CASSPGLAGPGELFF. The V call is TRBV5-6, the J call TRBJ2-2, with 13 bases that match TRBD2. This CDR3 is built from 15 residues. With 4 bases clipped from V and 6 bases from J, the junction kept 3 bases outside the gene matches. Germline lookup yields CDR1 SGHDT and CDR2 YYEEEE.

This clonotype was observed many times. V is TRBV14 and J is TRBJ2-7, with TRBD1 matching over 10 bases. This CDR3 has 14 amino acids. V lost 4 bases to trimming and J lost 5 bases; unmatched junction nucleotides: 5. The germline V gene encodes CDR1 SGHDN and CDR2 FVKESK. DNA of the CDR3: TGTGCCAGCAGCCGCGGGACAGGGGTCGACGAGCAGTACTTC. It specifies CASSRGTGVDEQYF.

Many counts were recorded for this clonotype. The gene calls are TRBV12-3 or TRBV12-4 and TRBJ2-5, with D possibly being TRBD2 (5 bases). CDR3 length equals 14 residues. The germline V and J ends were trimmed by 5 bases and 5 bases, with 15 bases remaining between them. The CDR3, as DNA: TGTGCCAGCAGTGTAGGGAGAGGGTTGGAGACCCAGTACTTC. Translating it yields CASSVGRGLETQYF.

This clonotype has just a few counts. Mismatch with germline at one junction end may stem from a read error. The CDR3 DNA is TGTGCCAGCAGTTGGGTCGGAGACAATAAGCAGTTCTTC. It is translated as CASSWVGDNKQFF. This chain connects TRBV6-9 to TRBJ2-1; no reliable D call. The germline V gene has CDR1 MNHGY and CDR2 SVAAGI. The CDR3 totals 13 residues.

This clonotype has only a few counts. V gene TRBV19 combines with J gene TRBJ2-1; TRBD2 might be the D (6 bases). CDR1 is LNHDA and CDR2 is SQIVND in the germline V gene (reference sequence). Trimming stripped 7 bases from V and 5 bases from J, with 18 bases between. The length of the CDR3 is 15 residues. The CDR3 region has the DNA TGTGCCAGTATCCCCCGGGAGAGACGGAACAATGAGCAGTTCTTC. Its protein product is CASIPRERRNNEQFF.